This T cell receptor beta chain was captured in a study of blood T cells in healthy people across ages. Together with a sample-barcoded 5' primer, a J-beta primer mix was included in a second PCR lasting about 7 to 12 cycles. TCRdb passed the 5' RACE reads through MiXCR, listing each CDR3 protein once. The repertoire includes 800,000 to 900,000 distinct CDR3 sequences, around 68% of them detected once, and 25% to 35% sits in the top ten. The CDR3 is 17 residues long. Germline lookup yields CDR1 MNHEY and CDR2 SVGEGT. V was clipped by 0 bases and J by 8 bases; unmatched bases: 9. The sample taken for sequencing was blood. The V and J genes are TRBV6-2 or TRBV6-3 and TRBJ2-3; 12 bases agree with TRBD2. The clonotype originates from a man aged 25-45 years in good health. CDR3 in DNA: TGTGCCAGCAGTTACTCCGGACTAGCGGGGACCTTGGGTACGCAGTATTTT. Translated: CASSYSGLAGTLGTQYF.